The next 17 T cell receptor beta chains were all read from a single sample in a study of T cell responses to AZD1222 COVID-19 vaccine. TCRdb keeps only in-frame clones here, not all; method: immunoSEQ multiplex PCR. This sample carries about 130,000 clones, approximately 88% of them seen once, and the ten largest clones take approximately 6.8%. Sequenced material: peripheral blood, taken on day 0 of AZD1222 vaccination. The receptor source for this set is an adult in good health.

This sequence joins TRBV2 and TRBJ1-1; D ambiguous. The CDR3 is 13 residues long. Trimming left V 5 bases short and J 4 bases short, with 11 bases between. The germline CDR1 and CDR2 sequences are SNHLY and FYNNEI. CDR3 sequence (DNA): TGTGCCAGCAGTCTTACGGTAATCACTGAAGCTTTCTTT. Encoded protein: CASSLTVITEAFF.

In nucleotides, the CDR3 is TGTGCCAGTAGTATAGTTCAGGGGGCTGATAATTCACCCCTCCACTTT. Protein sequence: CASSIVQGADNSPLHF. The gene calls are TRBV19 and TRBJ1-6; 8 nucleotides line up with TRBD1. Germline values: CDR1 LNHDA, CDR2 SQIVND (reference sequence). This CDR3 has 16 amino acids. V trimming: 1 base; J trimming: 5 bases; junction bases outside the gene matches: 4.

The chain has TRBV5-1 and TRBJ2-7, with 10 bases identical to TRBD1. CDR1 and CDR2 from the germline V gene are SGHRS and YFSETQ. V dropped 4 bases and J dropped 5; count of bases not matched to a gene: 6. The CDR3 totals 14 residues. DNA for the CDR3: TGCGCCAGCAGCGATACGACAGGGGGCCACGAGCAGTACTTC. It is translated as CASSDTTGGHEQYF.

As for this clone: A junction boundary mismatches the germline segment, possibly from a read error. The chain links TRBV7-9 to TRBJ2-3; no definite D call. Germline CDR1 SEHNR, CDR2 FQNEAQ (reference sequence). The CDR3 is 12 amino acids. The DNA for the CDR3 is TGTGCCAGCAGGATGGTGGCAGATACGCAGTGTTTT. As protein: CASRMVADTQCF. Looking up the rest from reference TRBV7-9 and TRBJ2-3 gives the full variable domain: DTGVSQNPRHKITKRGQNVTFRCDPISEHNRLYWYRQTLGQGPEFLTYFQNEAQLEKSRLLSDRFSAERPKGSFSTLEIQRTEQGDSAMYLCASRMVADTQCFGPGTRLTVL.

The genes are TRBV27 and TRBJ2-5; possibly TRBD1 for D (6 bases). The CDR3 totals 13 residues. V lost 2 bases, J lost 4 bases, and 8 bases lay in between. Germline V gives CDR1 MNHEY, CDR2 SMNVEV (reference sequence). The CDR3 here is CASSLAGAETQYF. Written as DNA, the CDR3 is TGTGCCAGCAGTTTAGCAGGGGCAGAGACCCAGTACTTC.

The rearrangement joins TRBV6-5 to TRBJ1-1; unclear D gene. With 5 bases removed from V and 3 bases from J, the gap between germline ends came to 4 bases. Per the germline V gene, CDR1 is MNHEY and CDR2 is SVGAGI. This CDR3 comprises 11 residues. CDR3 protein: CASSQYTEAFF. CDR3 in DNA: TGTGCCAGCAGTCAGTACACTGAAGCTTTCTTT.

The chain links TRBV3-1 (or the pseudogene TRBV3-2) to TRBJ1-3, with D possibly being TRBD1 (6 bases). V lost 0 bases to trimming and J lost 0 bases, with 15 bases between them. This CDR3 spans 18 amino acids. Germline values: CDR1 LGHDT, CDR2 YNNKEL (reference sequence). For the CDR3, the DNA is TGTGCCAGCAGCCAAGATTTAAGGGGGAGACTCTCTGGAAACACCATATATTTT. It codes for CASSQDLRGRLSGNTIYF.

The chain combines TRBV6-5 with TRBJ1-6; D ambiguous. This CDR3 has 15 amino acids. Deletions cut 0 bases from V and 8 bases from J, with 11 bases between. From germline, CDR1 is MNHEY and CDR2 SVGAGI. CDR3 in amino acids: CASSYSTPRDSPLHF. For the CDR3, the DNA is TGTGCCAGCAGTTACTCGACCCCCCGGGATTCACCCCTCCACTTT.

This clone came up a few times. The gene calls are TRBV4-1 and TRBJ2-1; D remains unclear. CDR3 length: 14 amino acids. Germline V CDR1 and CDR2: MGHRA, YSYEKL. V lost 1 base and J 7 bases, leaving 11 bases between the germline ends. CDR3 loop: CASSQATSENEQFF. The CDR3 DNA reads TGCGCCAGCAGCCAAGCGACATCGGAGAATGAGCAGTTCTTC.

Here the CDR3 reads CASSPGLQETQYF. The CDR3 bases are TGTGCCAGCTCCCCGGGGCTTCAAGAGACCCAGTACTTC. This chain joins TRBV18 and TRBJ2-5, with D perhaps TRBD1 or TRBD2 (5 bases each). Trimming stripped 6 bases from V and 2 bases from J, with 10 bases between. From germline, CDR1 is KGHSH and CDR2 LQKENI. The CDR3 is made up of 13 amino acids.

The chain uses TRBV20-1 and TRBJ1-1; D remains unclear. Germline V gives CDR1 DFQATT, CDR2 SNEGSKA (reference sequence). V was shortened by 3 bases and J by 7 bases, with 15 bases between the two germline ends. The CDR3 has 13 amino acids. CDR3 region: CSASLDPNFEAFF. DNA of the CDR3: TGCAGTGCTAGTCTCGACCCAAACTTTGAAGCTTTCTTT.

This chain joins TRBV19 and TRBJ2-5; TRBD2 agrees at 7 bases. Per the germline V gene, CDR1 is LNHDA and CDR2 is SQIVND (reference sequence). V shed 3 bases and J 4 bases; nucleotides not matched to a gene: 8. The CDR3 consists of 15 residues. As DNA, the CDR3 is TGTGCCAGTAGTATTGGGGCTAGCGGTCGAGAGACCCAGTACTTC. It encodes CASSIGASGRETQYF.

The chain combines TRBV7-3 with TRBJ1-6; 7 positions agree with TRBD1. Germline V gene sequence: CDR1 SGHTA, CDR2 FQGTGA. The CDR3 spans 16 residues. V was clipped by 2 bases and J by 6 bases; unmatched bases: 7. CDR3 sequence (DNA): TGTGCCAGCAGCTTAGGTGGCCGGGACAGTAATTCACCCCTCCACTTT. Residues: CASSLGGRDSNSPLHF.

This clone was found once. The rearrangement links TRBV7-9 to TRBJ1-3, with 7 nucleotides matching TRBD1. J gave up 8 bases and V 6 bases, and 7 bases lay outside the gene matches. Germline CDR1 reads SEHNR; CDR2 reads FQNEAQ (reference sequence). The CDR3 covers 13 residues. CDR3 region: CASSGDSGDTIYF. For the CDR3, the DNA is TGTGCCAGCAGTGGGGACAGCGGGGACACCATATATTTT.

The J gene is TRBJ1-1, the V gene TRBV7-9, with D possibly being TRBD1 (5 bases). V dropped 11 bases and J dropped 6 bases, with 22 bases sitting between them. The CDR3 covers 14 residues. CDR1 and CDR2 (germline): SEHNR, FQNEAQ (reference sequence). The CDR3 region has the DNA TGTGCCCACAACGTCGTGATCCGGGGACCTGAAGCTTTCTTT. Translating it yields CAHNVVIRGPEAFF.

The rearrangement links TRBV4-2 to TRBJ1-5, with D uncertain. V gave up 0 bases and J gave up 4 bases, with 4 bases separating them. CDR1 is LGHNA, CDR2 YNFKEQ, per germline. The length of the CDR3 is 13 residues. The CDR3 loop is CASSQDLNQPQHF. The CDR3 DNA is TGTGCCAGCAGCCAAGATTTGAATCAGCCCCAGCATTTT.

This chain connects TRBV7-6 to TRBJ1-1; 9 bases agree with TRBD1. CDR3 size: 15 residues. Germline V CDR1 and CDR2: SGHVS, FNYEAQ. J lost 7 bases, V lost 4 bases, and 10 bases had no gene match. The CDR3 DNA follows: TGTGCCAGCAGCTCAAACAGGGGGCAGAATGGTGAAGCTTTCTTT. As protein: CASSSNRGQNGEAFF.